Listed here are 27 T cell receptor beta chains from one sample, sequenced in a study of early T cells in non-severe SARS-CoV-2 infection. TCRdb re-called the 5' RACE reads with MiXCR, one entry per CDR3 protein. The sample includes 80,000 to 95,000 distinct CDR3 sequences, roughly 15% of them seen just once. The sequencing here drew on whole blood, taken at baseline. All receptors derive from an adult who was a healthcare worker with PCR-confirmed SARS-CoV-2 infection or an uninfected control (not recorded which).

This clonotype has only a few counts. The chain is built from TRBV28 and TRBJ1-3; D is undetermined. The CDR3 length is 16 residues. The V and J ends lost 8 bases and 0 bases respectively, with 17 bases between them. Germline lookup yields CDR1 MDHEN and CDR2 SYDVKM. The CDR3 DNA follows: TGTGCCAGCGTTCAACAGCGGGCCTTCTCTGGAAACACCATATATTTT. It is translated as CASVQQRAFSGNTIYF.

Worth noting for this clonotype: One junction end does not reproduce the germline sequence, and a read error may be involved. The J gene is TRBJ2-2, the V gene TRBV12-3 or TRBV12-4; D tentatively reads TRBD1 or TRBD2 (5 bases each). This CDR3 spans 16 amino acids. CDR3 sequence (DNA): TGTGCCAGCGGCGTCTTTCAGGACGGTGGGACCGGGGAGCTATTTTTT. Encoded protein: CASGVFQDGGTGELFF.

The chain employs TRBV7-9 and TRBJ2-5; D might be TRBD2 (5 bases). Trimming removed 8 bases at V and 7 bases at J, with 14 bases between. Germline V gene lookup returns CDR1 SEHNR and CDR2 FQNEAQ (reference sequence). CDR3 length: 12 amino acids. DNA for the CDR3: TGTGCCAGCGCAAACGGGGAAGGGACCCAGTACTTC. This gives the protein CASANGEGTQYF.

The chain recombines TRBV7-2 with TRBJ1-2; 11 positions agree with TRBD1. After removal of 7 bases from V and 5 bases from J, the junction contained 6 bases not matched to a gene. This CDR3 has 14 amino acids. Per germline, CDR1 SGHTA and CDR2 FQGNSA. The CDR3 bases are TGTGCCAGCAACTCCCGGGACAGGGGGTATGGCTACACCTTC. Amino acid sequence: CASNSRDRGYGYTF.

The chain joins TRBV28 to TRBJ2-5; D not certain. The CDR3 length is 14 residues. Trimming stripped 2 bases from V and 3 bases from J, with 10 bases between. The germline gives CDR1 MDHEN, CDR2 SYDVKM. The CDR3 loop is CASSLVAIEETQYF. The CDR3 DNA is TGTGCCAGCAGTTTAGTAGCAATCGAAGAGACCCAGTACTTC.

This chain's CDR3 is CASSPRMGTDTQYF. CDR3 bases: TGTGCCAGCAGTCCCCGGATGGGCACAGATACGCAGTATTTT. The chain is built from TRBV28 and TRBJ2-3, with D unresolved. Trimming removed 5 bases from V and 1 base from J, with 10 bases in between. Germline values: CDR1 MDHEN, CDR2 SYDVKM. The CDR3 is 14 amino acids.

The chain employs TRBV7-8 and TRBJ2-5; no reliable D call. Trimming took off 2 bases at V and 7 bases at J, with 5 bases between the two ends. The CDR3 has 11 amino acids. Per the germline V gene, CDR1 is SGHVS and CDR2 is FQNEAQ. The CDR3 here is CASSLKATQYF. The CDR3 bases are TGTGCCAGCAGCTTAAAAGCGACCCAGTACTTC.

The chain employs TRBV10-3 and TRBJ2-1, with 8 bases lining up with TRBD1. Per germline, CDR1 ENHRY and CDR2 SYGVKD. V lost 10 bases and J lost 7; bases outside the gene matches: 12. The CDR3 consists of 14 residues. CDR3 loop: CATTTGGMGNEQFF. The CDR3 region has the DNA TGTGCCACCACCACAGGGGGGATGGGGAATGAGCAGTTCTTC.

CDR3 nucleotide sequence: TGTGCCAGCGGAAGGACCGTCACAGATACGCAGTATTTT. Translated, it gives CASGRTVTDTQYF. The chain carries TRBV7-6 and TRBJ2-3; D is unclear. This CDR3 comprises 13 residues. Germline V gene lookup returns CDR1 SGHVS and CDR2 FNYEAQ. V lost 8 bases and J 2 bases, leaving 11 bases between the germline ends.

In its sample, this clonotype was seen a few times. The V gene is TRBV12-3 or TRBV12-4, the J gene TRBJ2-2; the match to TRBD2 covers 16 bases. The CDR3 contains 17 residues. After removal of 6 bases from V and 4 bases from J, the junction contained 5 bases not matched to a gene. CDR3 nucleotide sequence: TGTGCCAGCAGAGGGACTAGCGGGAGGGCGGGCACCGGGGAGCTGTTTTTT. It codes for CASRGTSGRAGTGELFF.

This clonotype was detected a few times. The V gene is TRBV2, the J gene TRBJ2-1; D is unresolved. The V end lost 7 bases, the J end lost 0 bases, and 7 bases lay between the germline ends. This CDR3 comprises 13 residues. Per germline, CDR1 SNHLY and CDR2 FYNNEI. This CDR3 is CASMESSYNEQFF. CDR3 DNA sequence: TGTGCCAGCATGGAGAGCTCCTACAATGAGCAGTTCTTC. Variable domain in full (rest from reference TRBV2 and TRBJ2-1): EPEVTQTPSHQVTQMGQEVILRCVPISNHLYFYWYRQILGQKVEFLVSFYNNEISEKSEIFDDQFSVERPDGSNFTLKIRSTKLEDSAMYFCASMESSYNEQFFGPGTRLTVL.

This chain uses TRBV19 with TRBJ1-5, with D hard to call. Germline CDR1 reads LNHDA; CDR2 reads SQIVND (reference sequence). The V and J ends lost 4 bases and 2 bases respectively, with 15 bases between them. The CDR3 runs 16 residues. The CDR3 sequence: CASSTAIPGGNQPQHF. CDR3 DNA: TGTGCCAGTAGTACGGCCATCCCTGGGGGCAATCAGCCCCAGCATTTT.

This clonotype was recorded many times. The chain is built from TRBV7-9 and TRBJ2-5, with 8 nucleotides matching TRBD2. Trimming cost V 4 bases and J 2 bases; bases outside gene matches: 3. Germline CDR1 SEHNR, CDR2 FQNEAQ (reference sequence). The CDR3 has 14 residues. CDR3 sequence: CASSSTSGQETQYF. As DNA, the CDR3 is TGTGCCAGCAGCTCAACTAGCGGACAAGAGACCCAGTACTTC.

The chain joins TRBV4-1 to TRBJ2-7; possible D gene TRBD1, 6 bases. The CDR3 loop spans 14 amino acids. The V end lost 3 bases, the J end lost 2 bases, and 11 bases lay between the germline ends. Germline CDR1 MGHRA, CDR2 YSYEKL. The chain's CDR3 is CASSQGTPPYEQYF. CDR3 coding DNA: TGCGCCAGCAGCCAGGGGACACCCCCCTACGAGCAGTACTTC.

This clonotype was seen a handful of times. The chain uses TRBV7-2 and TRBJ1-1; 7 nucleotides agree with TRBD1. The CDR3 length is 13 residues. The J segment lost 6 bases and the V segment lost 4 bases, leaving 5 bases of the junction unmatched. Germline V gene sequence: CDR1 SGHTA, CDR2 FQGNSA. DNA of the CDR3: TGTGCCAGCAGCTCCCAGGGGGTTTCTGAAGCTTTCTTT. Its translation is CASSSQGVSEAFF. Drawing the rest from reference TRBV7-2 and TRBJ1-1, the complete variable domain is GAGVSQSPSNKVTEKGKDVELRCDPISGHTALYWYRQSLGQGLEFLIYFQGNSAPDKSGLPSDRFSAERTGGSVSTLTIQRTQQEDSAVYLCASSSQGVSEAFFGQGTRLTVV.

V is TRBV6-2 or TRBV6-3 and J is TRBJ1-1; D gene ambiguous. V gave up 6 bases and J gave up 5 bases, with 10 bases separating them. Germline V lookup: CDR1 MNHEY, CDR2 SVGEGT. The CDR3 has 12 amino acids. For the CDR3, the DNA is TGTGCCAGCAGAAATGTTCGGACTGAAGCTTTCTTT. Translation: CASRNVRTEAFF.

The V gene is TRBV7-6, the J gene TRBJ2-3; D could derive from TRBD1 or TRBD2 (7 bases each). V lost 5 bases and J 5 bases, leaving 20 bases between the germline ends. Germline V lookup: CDR1 SGHVS, CDR2 FNYEAQ. CDR3 length equals 16 residues. CDR3 DNA sequence: TGTGCCAGCAGCCCCAGGGGGGCGGGCGGGAGAGATACGCAGTATTTT. Residues: CASSPRGAGGRDTQYF. Full variable domain (rest looked up from reference TRBV7-6 and TRBJ2-3): GAGVSQSPRYKVTKRGQDVALRCDPISGHVSLYWYRQALGQGPEFLTYFNYEAQQDKSGLPNDRFSAERPEGSISTLTIQRTEQRDSAMYRCASSPRGAGGRDTQYFGPGTRLTVL.

The rearrangement uses TRBV28 and TRBJ2-1; TRBD1 matches at 8 bases. CDR1 is MDHEN and CDR2 is SYDVKM in the germline V gene. V lost 6 bases and J lost 8; bases outside the gene matches: 3. The CDR3 loop spans 12 amino acids. CDR3 residues: CASSVTGDEQFF. The CDR3 DNA reads TGTGCCAGCAGCGTGACAGGGGATGAGCAGTTCTTC.

As to this clonotype: The junction and the germline gene differ at one end; a read error may be behind it. The rearrangement joins TRBV20-1 to TRBJ2-7; D uncertain. The germline CDR1 and CDR2 sequences are DFQATT and SNEGSKA (reference sequence). The CDR3 has 11 residues. For the CDR3, the DNA is TGCAGTGCTCGAGAGTATGGCGAGCAGTACTTC. Translating it yields CSAREYGEQYF.

Worth noting for this clonotype: The junction and the germline gene differ at one end; a read error may be behind it. The chain joins TRBV5-6 to TRBJ2-5, with D tentatively TRBD1 or TRBD2 (5 bases each). The CDR3 is made up of 13 amino acids. Germline loops: CDR1 SGHDT, CDR2 YYEEEE. CDR3 loop: CASSWGPLNPLRF. The CDR3 DNA reads TGTGCCAGCAGCTGGGGACCCTTGAATCCTCTCCGTTTC.

The chain carries TRBV11-2 and TRBJ2-7; a possible D gene is TRBD1 (5 bases). Trimming took 3 bases from V and 2 from J, leaving 11 bases between them. From germline, CDR1 is SGHAT and CDR2 FQNNGV. The CDR3 is 14 amino acids. The CDR3 nucleotides are TGTGCCAGCAGCTTTTACAGGTCTCCCTACGAGCAGTACTTC. This encodes CASSFYRSPYEQYF.

There are a few counts of this clonotype. The chain uses TRBV27 and TRBJ1-6; D call uncertain. This CDR3 region has 15 residues. The germline V gene has CDR1 MNHEY and CDR2 SMNVEV (reference sequence). Trimming shortened V by 2 bases and J by 6 bases, and 11 bases separated the two germline ends. In DNA form, the CDR3 reads TGTGCCAGCAGTTTAGCCCCCAGGTTTAATTCACCCCTCCACTTT. This translates into CASSLAPRFNSPLHF.

This chain joins TRBV4-1 and TRBJ1-1, with 8 bases matching TRBD1. The length of the CDR3 is 14 residues. Germline values: CDR1 MGHRA, CDR2 YSYEKL. V was clipped by 1 base and J by 7 bases; unmatched bases: 5. The CDR3 here is CASSQGQGTGEAFF. CDR3 DNA sequence: TGCGCCAGCAGCCAAGGACAGGGGACGGGTGAAGCTTTCTTT.

The chain has TRBV20-1 and TRBJ2-7; maybe TRBD1 (6 bases). This CDR3 contains 15 residues. Trimming left V 1 base short and J 1 base short, with 14 bases between. Germline V CDR1 and CDR2: DFQATT, SNEGSKA (reference sequence). CDR3 sequence: CSARVFRGESYEQYF. CDR3 bases: TGCAGTGCTAGAGTGTTCAGGGGCGAATCCTACGAGCAGTACTTC.

This sequence joins TRBV2 and TRBJ2-3; TRBD2 aligns across 9 bases. This CDR3 has 15 residues. With V trimmed by 5 bases and J by 4 bases, 7 bases remained unmatched. Germline CDR1 SNHLY, CDR2 FYNNEI. The CDR3 DNA reads TGTGCCAGCAGTCCGGGCGGGAGGGTGGCAGATACGCAGTATTTT. Residues: CASSPGGRVADTQYF.

V and J are TRBV7-9 and TRBJ2-3; D gene unclear. Trimming stripped 2 bases from V and 0 bases from J, with 3 bases between. This CDR3 has 13 amino acids. The germline V gene encodes CDR1 SEHNR and CDR2 FQNEAQ (reference sequence). The CDR3 here is CASSLMSTDTQYF. CDR3 coding DNA: TGTGCCAGCAGCTTAATGAGCACAGATACGCAGTATTTT.

This clonotype turned up a few times. The gene calls are TRBV20-1 and TRBJ2-7; possible D gene TRBD1, 6 bases. Trimming stripped 3 bases from V and 3 bases from J, with 9 bases between. The CDR3 extends over 12 amino acids. Germline-derived CDR1 and CDR2 are DFQATT and SNEGSKA (reference sequence). The CDR3 nucleotides are TGCAGTGCTAGCAGGGACAACTACGAGCAGTACTTC. It translates to CSASRDNYEQYF.